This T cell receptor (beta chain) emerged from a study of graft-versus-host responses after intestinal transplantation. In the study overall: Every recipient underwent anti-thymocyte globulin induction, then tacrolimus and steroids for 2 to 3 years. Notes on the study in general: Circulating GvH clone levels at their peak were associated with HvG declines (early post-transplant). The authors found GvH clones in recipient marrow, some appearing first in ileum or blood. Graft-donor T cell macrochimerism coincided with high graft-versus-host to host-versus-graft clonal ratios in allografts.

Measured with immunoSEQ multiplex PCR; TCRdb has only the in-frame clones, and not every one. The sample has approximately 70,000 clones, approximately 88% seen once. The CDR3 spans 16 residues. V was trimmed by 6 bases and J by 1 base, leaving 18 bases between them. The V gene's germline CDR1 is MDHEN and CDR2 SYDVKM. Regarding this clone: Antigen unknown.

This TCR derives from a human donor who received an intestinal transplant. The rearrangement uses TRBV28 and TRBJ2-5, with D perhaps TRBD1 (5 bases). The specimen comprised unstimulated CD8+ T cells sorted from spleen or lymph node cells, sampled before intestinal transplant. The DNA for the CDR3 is TGTGCCAGCAGCGACTTCTACAGGACCCCCCAAGAGACCCAGTACTTC. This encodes CASSDFYRTPQETQYF.